This T cell receptor (beta chain) was found in a study of T cell responses to AZD1222 COVID-19 vaccine. This CDR3 is 15 amino acids long. Trimming cost V 2 bases and J 6 bases; bases outside gene matches: 4. Per germline, CDR1 MRHNA and CDR2 SNTAGT. Using immunoSEQ multiplex PCR, the repertoire was profiled, and TCRdb retains in-frame clones only, with some absent. In the table there are roughly 120,000 clones, 88% of which are singletons. The sample in question was peripheral blood, obtained on day 0 of MenACWY control vaccination. The source is an adult in good health. The V gene is TRBV6-4, the J gene TRBJ2-1, with 10 nucleotides matching TRBD1. CDR3 DNA: TGTGCCAGCAGTGACAGACAGGGGGCTTTCAATGAGCAGTTCTTC. Protein product: CASSDRQGAFNEQFF.